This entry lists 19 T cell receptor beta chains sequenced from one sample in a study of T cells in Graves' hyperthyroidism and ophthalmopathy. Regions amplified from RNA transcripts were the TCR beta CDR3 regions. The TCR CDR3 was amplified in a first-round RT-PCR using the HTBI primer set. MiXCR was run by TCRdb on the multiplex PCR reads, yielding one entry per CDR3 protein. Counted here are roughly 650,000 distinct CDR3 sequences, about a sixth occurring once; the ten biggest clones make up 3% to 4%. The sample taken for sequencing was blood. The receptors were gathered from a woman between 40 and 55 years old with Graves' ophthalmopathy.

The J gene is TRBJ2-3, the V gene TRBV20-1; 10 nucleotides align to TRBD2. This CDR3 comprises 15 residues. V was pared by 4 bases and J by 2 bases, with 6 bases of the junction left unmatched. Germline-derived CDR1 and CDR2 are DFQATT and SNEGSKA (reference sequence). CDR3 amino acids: CSAKRTSGYTDTQYF. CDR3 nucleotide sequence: TGCAGTGCTAAGCGGACTAGCGGATACACAGATACGCAGTATTTT.

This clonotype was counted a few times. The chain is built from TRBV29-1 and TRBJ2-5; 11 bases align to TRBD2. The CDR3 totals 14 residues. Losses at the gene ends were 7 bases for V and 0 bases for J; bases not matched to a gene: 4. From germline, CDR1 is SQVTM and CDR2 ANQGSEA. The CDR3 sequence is CSARLAGNQETQYF. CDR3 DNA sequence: TGCAGCGCCCGACTAGCGGGGAACCAAGAGACCCAGTACTTC.

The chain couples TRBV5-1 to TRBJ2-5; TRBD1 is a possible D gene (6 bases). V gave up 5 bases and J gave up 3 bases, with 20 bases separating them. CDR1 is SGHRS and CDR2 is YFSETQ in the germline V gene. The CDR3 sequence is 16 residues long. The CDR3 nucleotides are TGCGCCAGCAGGTCTGCGTGGCGACAGGTTGAAGAGACCCAGTACTTC. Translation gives CASRSAWRQVEETQYF.

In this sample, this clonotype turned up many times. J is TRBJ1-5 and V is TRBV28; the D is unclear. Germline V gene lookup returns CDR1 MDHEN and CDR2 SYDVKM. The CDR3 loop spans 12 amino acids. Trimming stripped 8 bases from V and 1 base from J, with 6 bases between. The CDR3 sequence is CASGKSNQPQHF. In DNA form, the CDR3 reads TGTGCCAGCGGAAAGAGCAATCAGCCCCAGCATTTT.

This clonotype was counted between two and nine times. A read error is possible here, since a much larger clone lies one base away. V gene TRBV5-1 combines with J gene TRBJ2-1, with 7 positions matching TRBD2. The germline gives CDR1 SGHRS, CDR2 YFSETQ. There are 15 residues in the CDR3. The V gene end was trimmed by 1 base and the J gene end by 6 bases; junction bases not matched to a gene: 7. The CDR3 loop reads CASSLSGGPLNEQFF. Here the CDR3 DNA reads TGCGCCAGCAGCTTGTCGGGGGGTCCCCTCAATGAGCAGTTCTTC.

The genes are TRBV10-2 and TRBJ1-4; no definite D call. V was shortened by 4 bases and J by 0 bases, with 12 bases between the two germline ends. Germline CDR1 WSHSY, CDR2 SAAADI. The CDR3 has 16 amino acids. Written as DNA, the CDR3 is TGCGCCAGCAGTGTCGAGGCTCTTGCAACTAATGAAAAACTGTTTTTT. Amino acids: CASSVEALATNEKLFF.

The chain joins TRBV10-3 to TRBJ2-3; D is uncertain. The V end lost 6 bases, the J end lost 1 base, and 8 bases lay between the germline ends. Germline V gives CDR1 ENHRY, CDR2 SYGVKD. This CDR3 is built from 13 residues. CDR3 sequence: CAIRGSGTDTQYF. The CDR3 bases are TGTGCCATCAGGGGAAGCGGCACAGATACGCAGTATTTT.

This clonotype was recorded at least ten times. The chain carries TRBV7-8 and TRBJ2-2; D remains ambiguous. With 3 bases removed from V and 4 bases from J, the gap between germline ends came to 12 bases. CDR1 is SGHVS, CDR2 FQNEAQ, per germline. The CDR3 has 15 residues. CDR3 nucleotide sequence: TGTGCCAGCAGCTTCCAGACAACCCCCACCGGGGAGCTGTTTTTT. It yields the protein CASSFQTTPTGELFF. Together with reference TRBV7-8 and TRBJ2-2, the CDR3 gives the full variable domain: GAGVSQSPRYKVAKRGQDVALRCDPISGHVSLFWYQQALGQGPEFLTYFQNEAQLDKSGLPSDRFFAERPEGSVSTLKIQRTQQEDSAVYLCASSFQTTPTGELFFGEGSRLTVL.

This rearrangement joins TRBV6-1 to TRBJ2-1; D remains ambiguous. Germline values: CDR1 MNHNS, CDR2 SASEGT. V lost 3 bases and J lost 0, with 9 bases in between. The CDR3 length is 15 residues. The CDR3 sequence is CASSESPDSYNEQFF. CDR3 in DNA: TGTGCCAGCAGTGAGTCCCCTGACTCCTACAATGAGCAGTTCTTC.

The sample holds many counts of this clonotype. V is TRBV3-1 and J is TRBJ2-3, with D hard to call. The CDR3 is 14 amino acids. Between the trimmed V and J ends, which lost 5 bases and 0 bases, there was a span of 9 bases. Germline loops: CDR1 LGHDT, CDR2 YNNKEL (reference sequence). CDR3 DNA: TGTGCCAGCAGCTCGACGGATAGCACAGATACGCAGTATTTT. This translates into CASSSTDSTDTQYF.

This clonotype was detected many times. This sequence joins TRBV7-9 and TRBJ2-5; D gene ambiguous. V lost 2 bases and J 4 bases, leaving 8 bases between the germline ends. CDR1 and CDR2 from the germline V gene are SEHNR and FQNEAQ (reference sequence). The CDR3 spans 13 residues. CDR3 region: CASSLRVGETQYF. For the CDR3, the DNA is TGTGCCAGCAGCTTACGGGTAGGAGAGACCCAGTACTTC.

CDR3 region: CASIPPGERYSPLHF. CDR3 in DNA: TGTGCCAGCATCCCCCCAGGGGAGAGGTACTCACCCCTCCACTTT. The chain employs TRBV6-1 and TRBJ1-6; D may be TRBD1 (6 bases). The CDR3 has 15 residues. V was trimmed by 7 bases and J by 10 bases, leaving 20 bases between them. Germline loops: CDR1 MNHNS, CDR2 SASEGT.

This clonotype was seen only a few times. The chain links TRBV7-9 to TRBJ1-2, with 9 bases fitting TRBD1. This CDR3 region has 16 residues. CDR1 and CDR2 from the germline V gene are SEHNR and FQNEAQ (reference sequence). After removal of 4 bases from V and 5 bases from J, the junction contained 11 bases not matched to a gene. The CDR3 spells CASSSHGTGNQYGYTF. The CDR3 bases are TGTGCCAGCAGCTCTCACGGGACAGGGAACCAGTATGGCTACACCTTC.

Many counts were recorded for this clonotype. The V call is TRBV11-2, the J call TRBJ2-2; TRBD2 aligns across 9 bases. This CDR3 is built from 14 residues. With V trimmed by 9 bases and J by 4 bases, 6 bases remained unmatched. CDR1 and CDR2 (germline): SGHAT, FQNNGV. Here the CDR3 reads CASFSGRGTGELFF. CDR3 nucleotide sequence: TGTGCCAGTTTTAGCGGGAGAGGCACCGGGGAGCTGTTTTTT.

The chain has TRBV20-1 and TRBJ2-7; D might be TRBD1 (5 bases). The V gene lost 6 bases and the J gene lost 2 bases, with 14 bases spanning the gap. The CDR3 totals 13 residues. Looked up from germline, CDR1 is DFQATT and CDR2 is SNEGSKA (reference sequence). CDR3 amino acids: CSARFPTAYEQYF. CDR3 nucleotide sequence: TGCAGTGCCCGCTTTCCGACAGCCTACGAGCAGTACTTC.

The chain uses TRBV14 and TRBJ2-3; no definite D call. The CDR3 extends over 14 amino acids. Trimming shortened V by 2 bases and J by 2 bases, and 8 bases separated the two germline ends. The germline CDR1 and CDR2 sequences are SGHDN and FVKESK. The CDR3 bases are TGTGCCAGCAGCCAAAGTACAATCACAGATACGCAGTATTTT. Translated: CASSQSTITDTQYF.

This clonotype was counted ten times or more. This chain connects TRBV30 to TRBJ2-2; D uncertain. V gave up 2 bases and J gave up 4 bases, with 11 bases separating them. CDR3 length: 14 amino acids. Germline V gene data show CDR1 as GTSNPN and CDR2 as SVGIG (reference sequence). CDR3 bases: TGTGCCTGGAGTCCCGGTGCGAGCACCGGGGAGCTGTTTTTT. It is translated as CAWSPGASTGELFF.

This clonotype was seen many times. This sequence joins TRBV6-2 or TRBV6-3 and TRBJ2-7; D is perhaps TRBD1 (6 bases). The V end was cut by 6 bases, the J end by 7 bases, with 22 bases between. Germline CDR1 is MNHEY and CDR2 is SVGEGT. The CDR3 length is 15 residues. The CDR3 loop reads CASSPSQGWGEEQYF. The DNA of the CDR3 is TGTGCCAGCAGCCCTTCTCAGGGGTGGGGAGAGGAGCAGTACTTC.

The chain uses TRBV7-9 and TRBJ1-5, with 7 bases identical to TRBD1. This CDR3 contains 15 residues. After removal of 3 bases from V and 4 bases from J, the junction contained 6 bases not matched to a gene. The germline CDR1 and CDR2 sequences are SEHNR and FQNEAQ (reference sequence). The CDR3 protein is CASSFDREVNQPQHF. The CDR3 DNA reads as TGTGCCAGCAGCTTCGACAGGGAAGTAAATCAGCCCCAGCATTTT.